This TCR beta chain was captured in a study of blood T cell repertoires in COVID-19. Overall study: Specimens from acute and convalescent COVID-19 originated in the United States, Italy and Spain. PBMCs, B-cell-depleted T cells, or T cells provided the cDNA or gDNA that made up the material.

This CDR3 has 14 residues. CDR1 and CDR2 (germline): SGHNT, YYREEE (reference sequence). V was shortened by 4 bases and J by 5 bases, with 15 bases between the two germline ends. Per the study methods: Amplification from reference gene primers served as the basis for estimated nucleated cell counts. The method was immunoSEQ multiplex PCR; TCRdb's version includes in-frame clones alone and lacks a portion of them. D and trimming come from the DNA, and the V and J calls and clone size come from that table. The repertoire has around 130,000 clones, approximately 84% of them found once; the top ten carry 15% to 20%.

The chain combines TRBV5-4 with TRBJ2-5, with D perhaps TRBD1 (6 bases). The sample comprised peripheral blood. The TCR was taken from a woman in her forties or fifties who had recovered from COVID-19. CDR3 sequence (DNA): TGTGCCAGCAGCACCTGGGACATCCGGGAGACCCAGTACTTC. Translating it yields CASSTWDIRETQYF.